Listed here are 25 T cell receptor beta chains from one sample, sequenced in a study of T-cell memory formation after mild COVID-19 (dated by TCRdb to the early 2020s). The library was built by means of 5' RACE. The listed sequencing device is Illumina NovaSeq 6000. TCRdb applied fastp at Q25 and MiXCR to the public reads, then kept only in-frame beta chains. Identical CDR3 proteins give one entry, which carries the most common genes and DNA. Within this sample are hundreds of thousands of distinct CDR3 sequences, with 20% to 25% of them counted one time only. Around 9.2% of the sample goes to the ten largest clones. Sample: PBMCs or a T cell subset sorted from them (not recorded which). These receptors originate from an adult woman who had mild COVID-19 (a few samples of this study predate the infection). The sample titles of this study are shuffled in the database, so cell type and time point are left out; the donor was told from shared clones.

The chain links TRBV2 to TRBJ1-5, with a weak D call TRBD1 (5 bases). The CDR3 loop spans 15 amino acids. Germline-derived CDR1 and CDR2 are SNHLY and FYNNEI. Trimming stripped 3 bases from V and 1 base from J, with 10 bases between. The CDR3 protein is CASSDEGLSNQPQHF. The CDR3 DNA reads TGTGCCAGCAGTGACGAGGGGCTAAGCAATCAGCCCCAGCATTTT.

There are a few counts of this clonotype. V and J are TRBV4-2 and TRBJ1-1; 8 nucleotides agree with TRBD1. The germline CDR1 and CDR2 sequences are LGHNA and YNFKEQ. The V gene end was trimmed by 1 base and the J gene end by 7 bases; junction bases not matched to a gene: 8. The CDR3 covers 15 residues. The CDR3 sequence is CASSQGSGTGVEAFF. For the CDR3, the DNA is TGTGCCAGCAGCCAAGGATCCGGGACAGGAGTTGAAGCTTTCTTT.

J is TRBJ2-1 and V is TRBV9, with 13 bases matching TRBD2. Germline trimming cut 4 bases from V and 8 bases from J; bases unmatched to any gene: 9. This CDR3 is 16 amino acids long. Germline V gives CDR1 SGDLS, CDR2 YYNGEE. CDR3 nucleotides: TGTGCCAGCAGCCCTCAACTAGCGGGGGGGCCCGATGAGCAGTTCTTC. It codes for CASSPQLAGGPDEQFF. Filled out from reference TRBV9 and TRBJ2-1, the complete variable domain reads DSGVTQTPKHLITATGQRVTLRCSPRSGDLSVYWYQQSLDQGLQFLIQYYNGEERAKGNILERFSAQQFPDLHSELNLSSLELGDSALYFCASSPQLAGGPDEQFFGPGTRLTVL.

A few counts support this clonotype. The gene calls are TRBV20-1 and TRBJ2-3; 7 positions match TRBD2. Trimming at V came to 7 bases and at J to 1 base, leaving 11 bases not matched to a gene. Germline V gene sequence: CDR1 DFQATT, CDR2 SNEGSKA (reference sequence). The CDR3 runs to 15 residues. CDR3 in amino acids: CSGSREGYGTDTQYF. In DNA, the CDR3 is TGCAGTGGGAGCAGGGAGGGCTACGGCACAGATACGCAGTATTTT.

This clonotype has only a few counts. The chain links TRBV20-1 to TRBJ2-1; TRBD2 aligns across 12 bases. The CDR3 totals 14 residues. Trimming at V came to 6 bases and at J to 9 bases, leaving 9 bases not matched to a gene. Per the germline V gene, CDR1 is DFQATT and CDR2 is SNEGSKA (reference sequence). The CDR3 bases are TGCAGTGCAATCAAGACTAGCGGGGGAGGTGAGCAGTTCTTC. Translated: CSAIKTSGGGEQFF.

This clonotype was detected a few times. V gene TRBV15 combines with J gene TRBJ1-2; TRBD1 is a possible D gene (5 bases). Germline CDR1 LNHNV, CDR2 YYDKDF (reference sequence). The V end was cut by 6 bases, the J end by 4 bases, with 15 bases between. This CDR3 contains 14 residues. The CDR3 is CATSDGQGVYGYTF. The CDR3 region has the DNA TGTGCCACCAGTGACGGTCAAGGGGTCTATGGCTACACCTTC.

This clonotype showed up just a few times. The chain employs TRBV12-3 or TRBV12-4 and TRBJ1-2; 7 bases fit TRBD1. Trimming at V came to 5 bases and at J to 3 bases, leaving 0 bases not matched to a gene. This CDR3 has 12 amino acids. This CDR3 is CASSGTDYGYTF. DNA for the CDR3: TGTGCCAGCAGTGGGACAGACTATGGCTACACCTTC.

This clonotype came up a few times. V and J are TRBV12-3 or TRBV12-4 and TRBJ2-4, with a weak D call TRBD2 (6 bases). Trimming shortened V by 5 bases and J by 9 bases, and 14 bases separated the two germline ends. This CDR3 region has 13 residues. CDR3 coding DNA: TGTGCCAGCAGTCCCCAGGACTACGGCATTCAGTACTTC. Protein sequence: CASSPQDYGIQYF.

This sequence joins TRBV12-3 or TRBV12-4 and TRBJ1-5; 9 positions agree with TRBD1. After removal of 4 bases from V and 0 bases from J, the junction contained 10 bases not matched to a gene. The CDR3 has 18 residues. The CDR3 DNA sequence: TGTGCCAGCAGTTCGAGGGGACAGGGTAGGGATAGCAATCAGCCCCAGCATTTT. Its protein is CASSSRGQGRDSNQPQHF.

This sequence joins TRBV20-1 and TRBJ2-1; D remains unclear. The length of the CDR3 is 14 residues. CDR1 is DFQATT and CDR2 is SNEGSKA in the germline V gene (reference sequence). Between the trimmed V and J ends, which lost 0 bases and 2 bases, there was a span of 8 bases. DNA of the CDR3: TGCAGTGCTAGAGAACCGCCCACCTACAATGAGCAGTTCTTC. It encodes CSAREPPTYNEQFF.

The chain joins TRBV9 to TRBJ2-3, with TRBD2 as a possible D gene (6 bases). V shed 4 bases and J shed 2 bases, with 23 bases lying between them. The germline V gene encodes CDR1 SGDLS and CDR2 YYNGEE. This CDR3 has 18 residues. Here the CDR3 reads CASSPSSGVGGATDTQYF. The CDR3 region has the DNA TGTGCCAGCAGCCCCTCCTCCGGGGTCGGGGGAGCCACAGATACGCAGTATTTT.

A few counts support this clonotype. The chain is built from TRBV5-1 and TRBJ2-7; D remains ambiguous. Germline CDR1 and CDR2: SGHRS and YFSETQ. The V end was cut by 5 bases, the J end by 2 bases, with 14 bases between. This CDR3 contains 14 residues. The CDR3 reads CASRPGGRAYEQYF. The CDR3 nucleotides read TGCGCCAGCAGGCCGGGCGGCCGAGCCTACGAGCAGTACTTC.

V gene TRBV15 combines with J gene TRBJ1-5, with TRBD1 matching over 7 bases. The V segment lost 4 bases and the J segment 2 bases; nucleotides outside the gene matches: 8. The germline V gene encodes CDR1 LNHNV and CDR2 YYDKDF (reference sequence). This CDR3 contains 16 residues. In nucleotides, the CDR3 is TGTGCCACCAGCACCACTACAGGGGTGGGCAATCAGCCCCAGCATTTT. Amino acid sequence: CATSTTTGVGNQPQHF.

The CDR3 loop is CSARDLVQGYTEAFF. DNA of the CDR3: TGCAGTGCTAGAGATCTCGTACAGGGGTACACTGAAGCTTTCTTT. The chain recombines TRBV20-1 with TRBJ1-1, with TRBD1 matching over 7 bases. Germline CDR1 reads DFQATT; CDR2 reads SNEGSKA (reference sequence). With V trimmed by 0 bases and J by 3 bases, 7 bases remained unmatched. The CDR3 has 15 residues.

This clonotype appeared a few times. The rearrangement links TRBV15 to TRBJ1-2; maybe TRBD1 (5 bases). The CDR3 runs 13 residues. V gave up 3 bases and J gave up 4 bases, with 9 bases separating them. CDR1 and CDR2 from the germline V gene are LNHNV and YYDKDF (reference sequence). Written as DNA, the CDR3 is TGTGCCACCAGCAGTGGGGGGGGCTATGGCTACACCTTC. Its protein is CATSSGGGYGYTF. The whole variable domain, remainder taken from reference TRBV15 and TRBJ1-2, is DAMVIQNPRYQVTQFGKPVTLSCSQTLNHNVMYWYQQKSSQAPKLLFHYYDKDFNNEADTPDNFQSRRPNTSFCFLDIRSPGLGDTAMYLCATSSGGGYGYTFGSGTRLTVV.

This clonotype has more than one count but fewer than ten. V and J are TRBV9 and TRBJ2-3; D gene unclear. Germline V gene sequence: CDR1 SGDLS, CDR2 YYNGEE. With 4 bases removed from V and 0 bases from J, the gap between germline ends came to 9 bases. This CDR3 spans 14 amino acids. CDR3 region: CASSHWGSTDTQYF. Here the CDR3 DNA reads TGTGCCAGCAGCCACTGGGGTAGCACAGATACGCAGTATTTT.

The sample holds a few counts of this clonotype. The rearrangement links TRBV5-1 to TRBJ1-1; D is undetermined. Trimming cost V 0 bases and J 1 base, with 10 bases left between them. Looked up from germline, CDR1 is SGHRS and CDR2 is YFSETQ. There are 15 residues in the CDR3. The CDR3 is CASSLEAQTNTEAFF. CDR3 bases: TGCGCCAGCAGCTTGGAGGCACAGACGAACACTGAAGCTTTCTTT.

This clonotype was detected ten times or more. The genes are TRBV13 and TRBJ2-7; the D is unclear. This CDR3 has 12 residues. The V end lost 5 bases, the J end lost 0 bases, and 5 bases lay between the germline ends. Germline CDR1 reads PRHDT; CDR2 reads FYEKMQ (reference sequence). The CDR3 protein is CASSTSSYEQYF. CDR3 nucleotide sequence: TGTGCCAGCAGCACCAGCTCCTACGAGCAGTACTTC. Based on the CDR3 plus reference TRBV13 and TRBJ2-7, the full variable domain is AAGVIQSPRHLIKEKRETATLKCYPIPRHDTVYWYQQGPGQDPQFLISFYEKMQSDKGSIPDRFSAQQFSDYHSELNMSSLELGDSALYFCASSTSSYEQYFGPGTRLTVT.

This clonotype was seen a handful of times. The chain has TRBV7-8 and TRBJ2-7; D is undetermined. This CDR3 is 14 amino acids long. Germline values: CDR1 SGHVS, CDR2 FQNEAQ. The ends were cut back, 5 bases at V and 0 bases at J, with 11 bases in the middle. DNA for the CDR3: TGTGCCAGCAGCCTTAGTCGGTTCTCCTACGAGCAGTACTTC. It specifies CASSLSRFSYEQYF.

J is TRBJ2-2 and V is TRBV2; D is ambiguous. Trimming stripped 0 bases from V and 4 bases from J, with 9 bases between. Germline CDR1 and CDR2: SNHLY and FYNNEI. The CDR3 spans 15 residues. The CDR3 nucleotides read TGTGCCAGCAGTGAAGCGCTGGCCAGCACCGGGGAGCTGTTTTTT. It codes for CASSEALASTGELFF.

The CDR3 spells CASSKTGTDFPQHF. CDR3 nucleotides: TGTGCCAGCAGCAAAACCGGGACAGACTTCCCCCAGCATTTT. V and J are TRBV7-9 and TRBJ1-5; 7 positions agree with TRBD1. With 5 bases clipped from V and 10 bases from J, the junction kept 11 bases outside the gene matches. The length of the CDR3 is 14 residues. Germline lookup yields CDR1 SEHNR and CDR2 FQNEAQ (reference sequence).

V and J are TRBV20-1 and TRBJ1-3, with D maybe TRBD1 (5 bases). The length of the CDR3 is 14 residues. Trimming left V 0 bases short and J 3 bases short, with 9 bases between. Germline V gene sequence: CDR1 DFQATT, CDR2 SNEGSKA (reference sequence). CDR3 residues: CSARDVGGGNTIYF. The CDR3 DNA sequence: TGCAGTGCTAGAGATGTGGGGGGTGGAAACACCATATATTTT.

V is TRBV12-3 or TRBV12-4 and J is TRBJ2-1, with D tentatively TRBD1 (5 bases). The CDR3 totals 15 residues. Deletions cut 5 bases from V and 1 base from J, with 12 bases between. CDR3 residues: CASSPDRKSYNEQFF. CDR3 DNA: TGTGCCAGCAGTCCTGACAGAAAATCCTACAATGAGCAGTTCTTC.

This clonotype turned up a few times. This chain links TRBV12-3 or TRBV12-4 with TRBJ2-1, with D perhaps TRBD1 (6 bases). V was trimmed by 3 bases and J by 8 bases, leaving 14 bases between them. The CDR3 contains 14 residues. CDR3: CASSFIGGSYEQFF. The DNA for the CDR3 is TGTGCCAGCAGTTTCATTGGGGGCAGCTATGAGCAGTTCTTC.

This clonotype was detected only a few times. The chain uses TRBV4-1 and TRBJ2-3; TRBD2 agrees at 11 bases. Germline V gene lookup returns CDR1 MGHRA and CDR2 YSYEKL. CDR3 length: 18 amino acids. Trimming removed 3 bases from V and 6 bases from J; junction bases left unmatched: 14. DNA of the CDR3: TGCGCCAGCAGCCAGCCCGGACTAGCGGGTACCTCTGGGGATACGCAGTATTTT. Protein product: CASSQPGLAGTSGDTQYF.